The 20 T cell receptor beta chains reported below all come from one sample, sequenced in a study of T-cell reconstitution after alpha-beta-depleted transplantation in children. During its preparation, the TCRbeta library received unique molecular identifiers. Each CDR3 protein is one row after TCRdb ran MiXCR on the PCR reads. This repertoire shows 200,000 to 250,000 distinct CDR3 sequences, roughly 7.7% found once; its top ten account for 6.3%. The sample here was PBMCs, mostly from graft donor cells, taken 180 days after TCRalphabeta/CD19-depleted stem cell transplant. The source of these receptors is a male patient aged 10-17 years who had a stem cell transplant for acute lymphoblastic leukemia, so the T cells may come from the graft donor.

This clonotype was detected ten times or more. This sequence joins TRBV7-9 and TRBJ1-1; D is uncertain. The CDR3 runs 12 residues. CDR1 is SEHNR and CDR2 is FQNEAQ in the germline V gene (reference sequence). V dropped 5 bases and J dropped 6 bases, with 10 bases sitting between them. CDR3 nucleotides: TGTGCCAGCAGCCCAGAGAGGTCTGAAGCTTTCTTT. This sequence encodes CASSPERSEAFF. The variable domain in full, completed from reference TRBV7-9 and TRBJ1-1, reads DTGVSQNPRHKITKRGQNVTFRCDPISEHNRLYWYRQTLGQGPEFLTYFQNEAQLEKSRLLSDRFSAERPKGSFSTLEIQRTEQGDSAMYLCASSPERSEAFFGQGTRLTVV.

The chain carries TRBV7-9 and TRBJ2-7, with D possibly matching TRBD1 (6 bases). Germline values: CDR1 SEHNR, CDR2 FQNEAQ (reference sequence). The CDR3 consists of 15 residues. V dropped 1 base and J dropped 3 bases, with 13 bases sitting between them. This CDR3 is CASSLVNRDNYEQYF. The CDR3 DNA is TGTGCCAGCAGCTTAGTGAACCGGGACAACTACGAGCAGTACTTC.

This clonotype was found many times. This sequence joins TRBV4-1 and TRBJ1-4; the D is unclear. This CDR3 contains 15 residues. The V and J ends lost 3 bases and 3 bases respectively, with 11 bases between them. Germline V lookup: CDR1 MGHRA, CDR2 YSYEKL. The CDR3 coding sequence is TGCGCCAGCAGCCAGAGGACGGCCGCTAATGAAAAACTGTTTTTT. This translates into CASSQRTAANEKLFF.

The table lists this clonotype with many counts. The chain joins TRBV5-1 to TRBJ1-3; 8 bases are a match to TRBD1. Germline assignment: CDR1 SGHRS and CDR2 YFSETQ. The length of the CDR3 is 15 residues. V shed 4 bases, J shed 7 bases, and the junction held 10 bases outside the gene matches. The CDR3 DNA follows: TGCGCCAGCAGCCCTCACGAGACAGGGGACAACACCATATATTTT. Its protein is CASSPHETGDNTIYF. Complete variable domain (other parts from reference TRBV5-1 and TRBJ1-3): KAGVTQTPRYLIKTRGQQVTLSCSPISGHRSVSWYQQTPGQGLQFLFEYFSETQRNKGNFPGRFSGRQFSNSRSEMNVSTLELGDSALYLCASSPHETGDNTIYFGEGSWLTVV.

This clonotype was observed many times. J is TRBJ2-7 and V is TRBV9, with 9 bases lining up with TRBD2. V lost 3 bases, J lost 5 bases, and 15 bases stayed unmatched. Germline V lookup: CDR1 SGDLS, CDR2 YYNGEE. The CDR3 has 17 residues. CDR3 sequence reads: CASSDRGGASGIHEQYF. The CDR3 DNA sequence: TGTGCCAGCAGCGACAGAGGGGGGGCTAGCGGGATCCACGAGCAGTACTTC.

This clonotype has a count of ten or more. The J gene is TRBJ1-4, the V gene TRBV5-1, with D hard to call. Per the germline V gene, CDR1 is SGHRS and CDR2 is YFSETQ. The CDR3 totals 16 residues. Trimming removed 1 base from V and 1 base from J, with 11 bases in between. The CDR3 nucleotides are TGCGCCAGCAGCTTGTTTGGTCGGGGAACTAATGAAAAACTGTTTTTT. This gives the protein CASSLFGRGTNEKLFF.

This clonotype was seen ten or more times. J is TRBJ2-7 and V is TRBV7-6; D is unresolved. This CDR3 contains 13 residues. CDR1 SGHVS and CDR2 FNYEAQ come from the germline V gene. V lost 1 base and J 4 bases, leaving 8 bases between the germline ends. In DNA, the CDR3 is TGTGCCAGCAGCTTAGAAAGGGAATACGAGCAGTACTTC. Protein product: CASSLEREYEQYF.

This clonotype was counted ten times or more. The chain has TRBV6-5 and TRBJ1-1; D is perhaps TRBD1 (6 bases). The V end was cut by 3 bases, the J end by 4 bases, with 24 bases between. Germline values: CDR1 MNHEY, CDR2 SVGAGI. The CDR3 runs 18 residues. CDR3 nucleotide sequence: TGTGCCAGCAGTTATTCTCCCGACAGGTCACCCGGTGGCACTGAAGCTTTCTTT. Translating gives CASSYSPDRSPGGTEAFF.

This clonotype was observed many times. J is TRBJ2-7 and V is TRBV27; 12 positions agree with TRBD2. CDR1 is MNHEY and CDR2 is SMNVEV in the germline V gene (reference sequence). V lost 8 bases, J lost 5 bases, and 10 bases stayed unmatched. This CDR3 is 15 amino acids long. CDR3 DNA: TGTGCCAGCCGGACTAGCGGGACCCCAGCCCACGAGCAGTACTTC. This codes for CASRTSGTPAHEQYF.

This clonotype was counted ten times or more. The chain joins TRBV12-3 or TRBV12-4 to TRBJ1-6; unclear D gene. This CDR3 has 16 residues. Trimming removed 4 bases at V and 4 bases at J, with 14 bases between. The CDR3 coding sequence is TGTGCCAGCAGTTCCGGCGAGGAAGGTTATAATTCACCCCTCCACTTT. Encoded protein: CASSSGEEGYNSPLHF.

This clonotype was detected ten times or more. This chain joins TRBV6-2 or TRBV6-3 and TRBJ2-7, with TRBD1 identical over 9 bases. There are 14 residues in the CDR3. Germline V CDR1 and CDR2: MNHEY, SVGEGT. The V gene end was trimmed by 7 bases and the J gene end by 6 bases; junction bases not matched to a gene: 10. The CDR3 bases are TGTGCCAGCACCACGGGACAGGGACCCCTCGAGCAGTACTTC. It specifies CASTTGQGPLEQYF.

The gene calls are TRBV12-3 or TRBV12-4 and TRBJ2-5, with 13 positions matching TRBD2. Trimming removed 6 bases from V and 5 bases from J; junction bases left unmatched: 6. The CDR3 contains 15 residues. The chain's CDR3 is CASSSGLAGMETQYF. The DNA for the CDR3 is TGTGCCAGCAGCTCGGGACTAGCGGGAATGGAGACCCAGTACTTC.

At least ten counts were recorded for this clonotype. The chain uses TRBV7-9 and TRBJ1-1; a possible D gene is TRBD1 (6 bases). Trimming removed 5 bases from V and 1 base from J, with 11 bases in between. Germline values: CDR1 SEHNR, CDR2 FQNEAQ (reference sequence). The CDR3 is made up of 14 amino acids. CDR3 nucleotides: TGTGCCAGCAGCGTAAAGACAGGGAACACTGAAGCTTTCTTT. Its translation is CASSVKTGNTEAFF.

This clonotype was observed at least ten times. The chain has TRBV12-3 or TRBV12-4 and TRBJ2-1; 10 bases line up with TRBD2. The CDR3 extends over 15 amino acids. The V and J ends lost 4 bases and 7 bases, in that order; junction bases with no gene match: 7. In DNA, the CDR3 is TGTGCCAGCAGTTCTCTAGCGGGGGAGTCTAATGAGCAGTTCTTC. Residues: CASSSLAGESNEQFF.

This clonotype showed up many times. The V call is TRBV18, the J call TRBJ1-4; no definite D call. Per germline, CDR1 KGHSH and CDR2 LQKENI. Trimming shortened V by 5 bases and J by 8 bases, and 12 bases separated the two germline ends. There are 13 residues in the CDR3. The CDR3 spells CASSSLVGEKLFF. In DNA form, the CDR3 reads TGTGCCAGCTCAAGCCTGGTAGGAGAAAAACTGTTTTTT.

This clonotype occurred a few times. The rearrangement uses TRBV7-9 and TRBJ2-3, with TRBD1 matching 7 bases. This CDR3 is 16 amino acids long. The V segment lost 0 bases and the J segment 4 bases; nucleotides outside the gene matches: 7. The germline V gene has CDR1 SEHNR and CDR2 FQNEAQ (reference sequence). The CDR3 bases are TGTGCCAGCAGCTTAGCAGGGGGCGAAAGGGCAGATACGCAGTATTTT. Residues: CASSLAGGERADTQYF. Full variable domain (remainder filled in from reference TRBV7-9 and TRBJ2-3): DTGVSQNPRHKITKRGQNVTFRCDPISEHNRLYWYRQTLGQGPEFLTYFQNEAQLEKSRLLSDRFSAERPKGSFSTLEIQRTEQGDSAMYLCASSLAGGERADTQYFGPGTRLTVL.

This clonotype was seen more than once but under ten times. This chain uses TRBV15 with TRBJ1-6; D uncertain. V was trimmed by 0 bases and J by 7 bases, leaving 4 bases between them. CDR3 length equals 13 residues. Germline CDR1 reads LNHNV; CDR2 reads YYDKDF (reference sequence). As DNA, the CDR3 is TGTGCCACCAGCAGAGACAGGAATTCACCCCTCCACTTT. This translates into CATSRDRNSPLHF.

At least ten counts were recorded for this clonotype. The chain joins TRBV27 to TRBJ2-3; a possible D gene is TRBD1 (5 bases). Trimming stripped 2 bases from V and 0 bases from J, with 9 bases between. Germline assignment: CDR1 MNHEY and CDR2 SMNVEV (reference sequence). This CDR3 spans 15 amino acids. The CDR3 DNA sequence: TGTGCCAGCAGTTTACACCCAGGGAGCACAGATACGCAGTATTTT. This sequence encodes CASSLHPGSTDTQYF.

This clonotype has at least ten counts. CDR3 region: CASSQGAGVGTGELFF. Here the CDR3 DNA reads TGTGCCAGCAGCCAAGGTGCAGGAGTAGGCACCGGGGAGCTGTTTTTT. The chain has TRBV3-1 and TRBJ2-2, with D unclear. V dropped 1 base and J dropped 4 bases, with 13 bases sitting between them. Germline V gene lookup returns CDR1 LGHDT and CDR2 YNNKEL (reference sequence). This CDR3 is built from 16 residues.

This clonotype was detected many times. The CDR3 DNA sequence: TGTGCCAGCAGTTGGGGGACGGCCTATGGCTACACCTTC. Translated: CASSWGTAYGYTF. The chain carries TRBV12-3 or TRBV12-4 and TRBJ1-2; weak D call: TRBD1 (5 bases). V gave up 4 bases and J gave up 4 bases, with 10 bases separating them. The CDR3 has 13 residues.